This T cell receptor beta chain was retrieved from a study of CXCR3-negative and CXCR3-positive naive CD8 T cells. Across the whole study: The TRB read total, about 135 million, broke down to about 1.5 +/- 0.3 million reads per library.

Germline values: CDR1 ENHRY, CDR2 SYGVKD. The CDR3 runs to 13 residues. Turning to this clonotype: The antigen is unknown.

General observations from the study: The study found that naive CXCR3-negative and CXCR3-positive cells shared TRBV-TRBJ usage, while memory cells differed. CXCR3-positive naive cells had more hydrophobic TRB CDR3s than CXCR3-negative naive cells. From TRB CDR3 properties, TCR strength was inferred; surface CD5 did not differ between naive subsets.

Libraries of TRB cDNA were made by 5' RACE and carried UMIs. TCRdb reprocessed the 5' RACE reads and keeps a single row for each CDR3 protein, giving no DNA. This table holds approximately 89,000 distinct CDR3 sequences. The source material was naive CXCR3+ CD8+ T cells from blood. As for subset: CD45RO-CCR7+CD27+CD95- naive CD8+ T cells expressing CXCR3 (TNR3+). This chain links TRBV10-3 with TRBJ2-1; TCRdb outputs TRBD2, but without DNA this stays unchecked. The TCR was taken from a human donor in good health. Some clones in this sample may be carry-over from other donors' samples. Here the CDR3 reads CAIATTSPNEQFF.